The 29 T cell receptor beta chains below come from one sample, sequenced in a study of blood T cell repertoires in COVID-19. Produced via immunoSEQ multiplex PCR; TCRdb's table is partial and in-frame only. The sample holds approximately 140,000 clones, 88% seen once. Sequences were obtained from peripheral blood. The origin of the receptors is a human donor in a cohort sampled during active COVID-19.

In DNA form, the CDR3 reads TGTGCCAGCAGTGTAACAGAGTACGAGCAGTACTTC. Encoded protein: CASSVTEYEQYF. The genes are TRBV2 and TRBJ2-7; no clear D gene. CDR1 SNHLY and CDR2 FYNNEI come from the germline V gene. The length of the CDR3 is 12 residues. The germline V and J ends were trimmed by 4 bases and 4 bases, with 8 bases remaining between them.

This chain's CDR3 is CASSQDPGGNTGELFF. The CDR3 region has the DNA TGCGCCAGCAGCCAAGATCCGGGGGGAAACACCGGGGAGCTGTTTTTT. This chain joins TRBV4-1 and TRBJ2-2; TRBD2 agrees at 7 bases. The CDR3 has 16 amino acids. V was pared by 0 bases and J by 2 bases, with 3 bases of the junction left unmatched. Germline values: CDR1 MGHRA, CDR2 YSYEKL.

This chain uses TRBV11-2 with TRBJ2-2; possibly TRBD2 for D (6 bases). The germline gives CDR1 SGHAT, CDR2 FQNNGV. The CDR3 is 16 residues long. V lost 1 base to trimming and J lost 0 bases, with 9 bases between them. As DNA, the CDR3 is TGTGCCAGCAGCTTAGTTGCGGGGTCGAACACCGGGGAGCTGTTTTTT. It codes for CASSLVAGSNTGELFF.

The count of this clone is one. The rearrangement links TRBV3-1 (or the pseudogene TRBV3-2) to TRBJ2-6; D is perhaps TRBD2 (6 bases). This CDR3 spans 17 amino acids. The germline CDR1 and CDR2 sequences are LGHDT and YNNKEL (reference sequence). V lost 4 bases, J lost 3 bases, and 16 bases lay in between. CDR3 protein: CASSPRLDLGGANVLTF. The DNA for the CDR3 is TGTGCCAGCAGCCCGAGACTAGACCTCGGTGGGGCCAACGTCCTGACTTTC.

This clone appeared once. V is TRBV6-2 or TRBV6-3 and J is TRBJ1-2, with D perhaps TRBD1 (6 bases). The CDR3 covers 13 residues. From germline, CDR1 is MNHEY and CDR2 SVGEGT. Deletions cut 5 bases from V and 5 bases from J, with 12 bases between. CDR3 in DNA: TGTGCCAGCAGTACCGACAGGCATTATGGCTACACCTTC. Protein sequence: CASSTDRHYGYTF.

This rearrangement joins TRBV28 to TRBJ2-3; weak D call: TRBD1 (8 bases). The CDR3 covers 16 residues. Germline lookup yields CDR1 MDHEN and CDR2 SYDVKM. V was trimmed by 5 bases and J by 8 bases, leaving 23 bases between them. CDR3 sequence: CASSTRDRGLQGTQYF. The DNA for the CDR3 is TGTGCCAGCAGTACTAGAGACAGGGGACTACAAGGTACGCAGTATTTT.

This clone came up once. The CDR3 bases are TGTGCCAGCTCACCAGTGACAGGGGGTGGTCAGCCCCAGCATTTT. Protein: CASSPVTGGGQPQHF. The V and J genes are TRBV18 and TRBJ1-5, with TRBD1 matching over 9 bases. The CDR3 length is 15 residues. With V trimmed by 2 bases and J by 6 bases, 5 bases remained unmatched. The germline CDR1 and CDR2 sequences are KGHSH and LQKENI.

The genes are TRBV27 and TRBJ2-1, with 7 bases matching TRBD2. CDR3 size: 16 residues. The germline CDR1 and CDR2 sequences are MNHEY and SMNVEV (reference sequence). Trimming cost V 6 bases and J 0 bases; bases outside gene matches: 8. In DNA, the CDR3 is TGTGCCAGCAGGAGCGGGAATGGGTTCTCCTACAATGAGCAGTTCTTC. This gives the protein CASRSGNGFSYNEQFF.

The rearrangement uses TRBV27 and TRBJ2-5; TRBD1 is a possible D gene (5 bases). Germline V gene data show CDR1 as MNHEY and CDR2 as SMNVEV (reference sequence). Trimming took 3 bases from V and 3 from J, leaving 14 bases between them. The CDR3 totals 15 residues. CDR3 coding DNA: TGTGCCAGCAGTTTTCTCAGGTCCAGGGAAGAGACCCAGTACTTC. Its translation: CASSFLRSREETQYF.

V usage is TRBV6-6 and J usage is TRBJ1-1, with 8 bases matching TRBD1. The J segment lost 10 bases and the V segment lost 2 bases, leaving 3 bases of the junction unmatched. The germline V gene has CDR1 MNHNY and CDR2 SVGAGI (reference sequence). This CDR3 is built from 12 residues. The CDR3 DNA follows: TGTGCCAGCAGTTACGTACAGGGGGGAGCTTTCTTT. It is translated as CASSYVQGGAFF.

V usage is TRBV19 and J usage is TRBJ2-7; tentative D call: TRBD2 (6 bases). Germline-derived CDR1 and CDR2 are LNHDA and SQIVND (reference sequence). Trimming took off 2 bases at V and 1 base at J, with 9 bases between the two ends. The CDR3 length is 14 residues. In nucleotides, the CDR3 is TGTGCCAGTAGTATAAGGCGGGGATCCTACGAGCAGTACTTC. Translation gives CASSIRRGSYEQYF.

This clone has just a few counts. The chain is built from TRBV6-5 and TRBJ1-1, with D possibly matching TRBD1 (5 bases). The CDR3 is 14 residues long. Trimming left V 2 bases short and J 1 base short, with 8 bases between. CDR1 and CDR2 from the germline V gene are MNHEY and SVGAGI. The DNA for the CDR3 is TGTGCCAGCAGTTACCTCGGGGGGAACACTGAAGCTTTCTTT. Protein sequence: CASSYLGGNTEAFF.

The chain carries TRBV28 and TRBJ1-1; D is unresolved. This CDR3 is 13 amino acids long. In germline, CDR1 is MDHEN, CDR2 SYDVKM. The germline V and J ends were trimmed by 2 bases and 6 bases, with 10 bases remaining between them. The CDR3 loop reads CASSLLGRAEAFF. In DNA form, the CDR3 reads TGTGCCAGCAGTTTACTCGGGAGGGCTGAAGCTTTCTTT.

V gene TRBV6-5 combines with J gene TRBJ2-7, with 8 nucleotides matching TRBD2. CDR1 is MNHEY and CDR2 is SVGAGI in the germline V gene. The V segment lost 8 bases and the J segment 4 bases; nucleotides outside the gene matches: 10. This CDR3 is 14 amino acids long. The CDR3 protein is CASGRGGAYYEQYF. Here the CDR3 DNA reads TGTGCCAGCGGTCGGGGGGGGGCCTATTACGAGCAGTACTTC.

The chain links TRBV5-5 to TRBJ2-3; 7 nucleotides line up with TRBD2. Germline CDR1 and CDR2: SGHKS and YYEKEE (reference sequence). This CDR3 contains 15 residues. V lost 0 bases to trimming and J lost 6 bases; unmatched junction nucleotides: 7. This CDR3 is CASSLVSGGVDTQYF. The CDR3 DNA is TGTGCCAGCAGCTTGGTGTCGGGAGGCGTGGATACGCAGTATTTT.

The rearrangement links TRBV30 to TRBJ2-2, with TRBD2 as a possible D gene (5 bases). Germline loops: CDR1 GTSNPN, CDR2 SVGIG (reference sequence). Trimming took 4 bases from V and 4 from J, leaving 7 bases between them. The CDR3 consists of 12 residues. CDR3 amino acids: CAWNEGTGELFF. Here the CDR3 DNA reads TGTGCCTGGAATGAGGGCACCGGGGAGCTGTTTTTT.

The rearrangement joins TRBV18 to TRBJ1-5; tentatively, D is TRBD1 (5 bases). Germline-derived CDR1 and CDR2 are KGHSH and LQKENI. V dropped 6 bases and J dropped 4 bases, with 28 bases sitting between them. The CDR3 is 19 amino acids. The CDR3 protein is CASSAFEARTRTTNQPQHF. Here the CDR3 DNA reads TGTGCCAGCTCCGCCTTTGAGGCCCGGACACGAACGACTAATCAGCCCCAGCATTTT.

The gene calls are TRBV14 and TRBJ2-1; 12 bases map to TRBD2. CDR3 length: 18 residues. V trimming: 1 base; J trimming: 3 bases; junction bases outside the gene matches: 7. In germline, CDR1 is SGHDN, CDR2 FVKESK. DNA for the CDR3: TGTGCCAGCAGCCAAGGATTGACTAGCGGGAGATTCTACAATGAGCAGTTCTTC. Residues: CASSQGLTSGRFYNEQFF.

The chain uses TRBV4-3 and TRBJ2-7; 8 nucleotides agree with TRBD1. The CDR3 length is 16 residues. V trimming: 4 bases; J trimming: 0 bases; junction bases outside the gene matches: 8. Germline V gene lookup returns CDR1 LGHNA and CDR2 YSLEER. As DNA, the CDR3 is TGCGCCAGCAGCCGAACCTTGGGGACAGGCTCCTACGAGCAGTACTTC. Encoded protein: CASSRTLGTGSYEQYF.

This chain joins TRBV5-6 and TRBJ2-5; D ambiguous. This CDR3 comprises 14 residues. The V end lost 0 bases, the J end lost 0 bases, and 6 bases lay between the germline ends. CDR1 SGHDT and CDR2 YYEEEE come from the germline V gene. The CDR3: CASSLGHHQETQYF. The CDR3 DNA is TGTGCCAGCAGCTTGGGGCACCACCAAGAGACCCAGTACTTC.

The chain recombines TRBV2 with TRBJ2-3; 8 nucleotides align to TRBD1. Trimming at V came to 8 bases and at J to 2 bases, leaving 6 bases not matched to a gene. Germline V gene lookup returns CDR1 SNHLY and CDR2 FYNNEI. The CDR3 totals 14 residues. CDR3 nucleotide sequence: TGTGCCAGCCACCGGGACAGGCTCACAGATACGCAGTATTTT. Translating gives CASHRDRLTDTQYF.

V and J are TRBV5-1 and TRBJ1-5; TRBD1 matches 10 bases. With 3 bases clipped from V and 5 bases from J, the junction kept 2 bases outside the gene matches. The CDR3 spans 14 residues. Germline V gene data show CDR1 as SGHRS and CDR2 as YFSETQ. The DNA for the CDR3 is TGCGCCAGCAGCTGGGGGACAGGGGATCAGCCCCAGCATTTT. Translated, it gives CASSWGTGDQPQHF.

This chain links TRBV6-1 with TRBJ1-4; D remains ambiguous. Germline loops: CDR1 MNHNS, CDR2 SASEGT. This CDR3 contains 16 residues. V was shortened by 2 bases and J by 3 bases, with 13 bases between the two germline ends. CDR3 protein: CASSENSRRSNEKLFF. CDR3 nucleotides: TGTGCCAGCAGTGAAAACTCGCGGAGGTCTAATGAAAAACTGTTTTTT.

The chain joins TRBV5-4 to TRBJ2-7; a possible D gene is TRBD2 (6 bases). Trimming shortened V by 1 base and J by 7 bases, and 6 bases separated the two germline ends. The CDR3 loop spans 11 amino acids. CDR1 is SGHNT, CDR2 YYREEE, per germline (reference sequence). CDR3 sequence (DNA): TGTGCCAGCAGCTTGCGGGGGGAGCAGTACTTC. Protein: CASSLRGEQYF.

The chain is built from TRBV29-1 and TRBJ2-1, with D perhaps TRBD2 (6 bases). This CDR3 is built from 11 residues. Germline assignment: CDR1 SQVTM and CDR2 ANQGSEA. Trimming removed 8 bases at V and 3 bases at J, with 8 bases between. As DNA, the CDR3 is TGCAGCTCGGGACTCTACAATGAGCAGTTCTTC. Protein sequence: CSSGLYNEQFF.

The chain is built from TRBV15 and TRBJ1-5; tentatively, D is TRBD1 (6 bases). V was pared by 5 bases and J by 0 bases, with 14 bases between. CDR3 size: 16 residues. Germline CDR1 reads LNHNV; CDR2 reads YYDKDF (reference sequence). The CDR3 sequence is CATSSRGFYSNQPQHF. CDR3 sequence (DNA): TGTGCCACCAGCTCCAGGGGATTTTATAGCAATCAGCCCCAGCATTTT.

This clone was recorded a few times. The chain joins TRBV3-1 (or the pseudogene TRBV3-2) to TRBJ1-5; D is perhaps TRBD1 (6 bases). Germline V gene data show CDR1 as LGHDT and CDR2 as YNNKEL (reference sequence). Deletions cut 0 bases from V and 8 bases from J, with 14 bases between. The CDR3 extends over 15 amino acids. The CDR3 sequence is CASSQEIGQGKPQHF. CDR3 DNA sequence: TGTGCCAGCAGCCAAGAAATAGGGCAGGGGAAGCCCCAGCATTTT.

The chain recombines TRBV6-6 with TRBJ2-2; D not certain. This CDR3 has 13 amino acids. The germline V and J ends were trimmed by 6 bases and 0 bases, with 5 bases remaining between them. CDR1 is MNHNY and CDR2 is SVGAGI in the germline V gene (reference sequence). CDR3 DNA: TGTGCCAGCAGATTTACGAACACCGGGGAGCTGTTTTTT. It is translated as CASRFTNTGELFF.

The gene calls are TRBV3-1 (or the pseudogene TRBV3-2) and TRBJ2-4; tentative D call: TRBD1 (6 bases). Germline lookup yields CDR1 LGHDT and CDR2 YNNKEL (reference sequence). The V end lost 5 bases, the J end lost 3 bases, and 23 bases lay between the germline ends. The CDR3 spans 18 residues. CDR3 in amino acids: CASSLGHGPDGVKNIQYF. For the CDR3, the DNA is TGTGCCAGCAGCTTGGGACACGGGCCAGATGGGGTCAAAAACATTCAGTACTTC.